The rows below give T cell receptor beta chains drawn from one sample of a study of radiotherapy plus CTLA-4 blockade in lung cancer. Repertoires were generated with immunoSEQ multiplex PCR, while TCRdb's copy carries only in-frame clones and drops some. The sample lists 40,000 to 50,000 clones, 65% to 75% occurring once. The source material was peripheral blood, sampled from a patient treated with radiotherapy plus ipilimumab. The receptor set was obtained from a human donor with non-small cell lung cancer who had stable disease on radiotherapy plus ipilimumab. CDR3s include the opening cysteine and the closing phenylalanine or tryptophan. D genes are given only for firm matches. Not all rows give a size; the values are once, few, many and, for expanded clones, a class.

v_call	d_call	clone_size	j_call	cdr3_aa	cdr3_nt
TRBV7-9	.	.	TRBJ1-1	CASSLRTQNTEAFF	TGTGCCAGCAGCTTGAGGACACAGAACACTGAAGCTTTCTTT
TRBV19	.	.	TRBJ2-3	CASSDERRTDTQYF	TGTGCCAGTAGTGACGAGCGGCGCACAGATACGCAGTATTTT
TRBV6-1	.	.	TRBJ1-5	CASSEYDRALSNQPQHF	TGTGCCAGCAGTGAATACGACAGAGCATTGAGCAATCAGCCCCAGCATTTT
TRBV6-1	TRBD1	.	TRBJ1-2	CASSAKQGAVYGYTF	TGTGCCAGCAGTGCAAAACAGGGGGCGGTCTATGGCTACACCTTC
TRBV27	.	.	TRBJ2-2	CASRGQGYNGELFF	TGTGCCAGCAGGGGTCAGGGATACAACGGGGAGCTGTTTTTT
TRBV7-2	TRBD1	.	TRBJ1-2	CASSTLTGGLAGVTF	TGTGCCAGCAGCACATTGACAGGGGGCTTAGCAGGAGTCACCTTC
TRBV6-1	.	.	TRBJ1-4	CASRTNARGEKLFF	TGTGCCAGCAGAACCAATGCTCGCGGGGAAAAACTGTTTTTT
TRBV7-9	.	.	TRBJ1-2	CASSLIRGQYGYTF	TGTGCCAGCAGCTTAATCAGGGGCCAATATGGCTACACCTTC
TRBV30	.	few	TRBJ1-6	CAWSRGQFGYSPLHF	TGTGCCTGGAGTAGAGGACAGTTTGGTTATTCACCCCTCCACTTT
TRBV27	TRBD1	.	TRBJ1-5	CASSNLGTGLNQPQHF	TGTGCCAGCAGCAACCTCGGGACAGGACTCAATCAGCCCCAGCATTTT
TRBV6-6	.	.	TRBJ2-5	CASSYSFKTQYF	TGTGCCAGCAGTTACTCGTTTAAGACCCAGTACTTC
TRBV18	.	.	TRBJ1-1	CASSPVLGMNTEAFF	TGTGCCAGCTCACCAGTCCTGGGCATGAACACTGAAGCTTTCTTT
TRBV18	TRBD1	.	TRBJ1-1	CASSKTGLDTEAFF	TGTGCCAGCTCAAAGACAGGGCTGGACACTGAAGCTTTCTTT
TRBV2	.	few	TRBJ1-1	CASSFLGGNEAFF	TGTGCCAGCAGTTTTTTAGGGGGAAATGAAGCTTTCTTT
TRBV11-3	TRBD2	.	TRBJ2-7	CASSSGLAGTYEQYF	TGTGCCAGCAGCTCGGGACTAGCGGGGACCTACGAGCAGTACTTC
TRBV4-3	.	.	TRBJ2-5	CASSQDREETQYF	TGCGCCAGCAGCCAAGACAGGGAAGAGACCCAGTACTTC
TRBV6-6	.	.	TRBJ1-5	CASSFRSSNQPQHF	TGTGCCAGCAGTTTCAGGTCTAGCAATCAGCCCCAGCATTTT
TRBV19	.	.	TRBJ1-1	CASSPQAGWTEAFF	TGTGCCAGTAGTCCCCAAGCGGGGTGGACTGAAGCTTTCTTT
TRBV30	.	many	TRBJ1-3	CACPGPSGNTIYF	TGTGCCTGCCCGGGTCCTTCTGGAAACACCATATATTTT
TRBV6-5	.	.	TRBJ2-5	CASSRGSETQYF	TGTGCCAGCAGCCGGGGGTCGGAGACCCAGTACTTC
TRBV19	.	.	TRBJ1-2	CASSTPGYGYGYTF	TGTGCCAGTAGTACACCAGGATATGGCTATGGCTACACCTTC
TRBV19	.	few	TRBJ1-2	CASSLLSANYGYTF	TGTGCCAGTTCCCTCCTCAGTGCTAACTATGGCTACACCTTC
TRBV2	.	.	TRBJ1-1	CAGGQMNTEAFF	TGTGCCGGGGGACAAATGAACACTGAAGCTTTCTTT
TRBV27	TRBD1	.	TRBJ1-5	CASSYRGFQPQHF	TGTGCCAGCAGTTACAGGGGATTTCAGCCCCAGCATTTT
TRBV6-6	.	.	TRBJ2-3	CASSYRGANADTQYF	TGTGCCAGCAGTTACCGGGGGGCGAATGCGGATACGCAGTATTTT
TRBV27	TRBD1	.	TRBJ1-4	CASSLNRGRGEKLFF	TGTGCCAGCAGTTTAAACAGGGGGCGAGGTGAAAAACTGTTTTTT
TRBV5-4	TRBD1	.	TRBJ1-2	CASSSGQGGGYGYTF	TGTGCCAGCAGCTCTGGACAAGGGGGCGGCTATGGCTACACCTTC
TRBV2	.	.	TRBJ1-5	CASSPGGYSNQPQHF	TGTGCCAGCAGCCCGGGAGGCTATAGCAATCAGCCCCAGCATTTT
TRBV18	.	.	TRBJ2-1	CASSLVDEQFF	TGTGCCAGCTCGTTAGTGGATGAGCAGTTCTTC
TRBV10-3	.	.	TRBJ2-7	CAISEGTPYEQYF	TGTGCCATCAGTGAAGGGACACCCTACGAGCAGTACTTC
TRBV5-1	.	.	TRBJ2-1	CASSPWEYNEQFF	TGCGCCAGCAGCCCGTGGGAGTACAATGAGCAGTTCTTC
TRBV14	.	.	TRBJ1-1	CASSQQEGTEAFF	TGTGCCAGCAGCCAACAGGAGGGAACTGAAGCTTTCTTT
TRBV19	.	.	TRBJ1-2	CASTGQPNFSGYTF	TGTGCCAGTACCGGACAGCCGAACTTTTCTGGCTACACCTTC
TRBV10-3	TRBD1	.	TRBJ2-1	CAISDPSGQVYNEQFF	TGTGCCATCAGTGATCCCTCGGGACAGGTCTACAATGAGCAGTTCTTC
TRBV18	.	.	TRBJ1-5	CASSPGIAGQPQHF	TGTGCCAGCTCACCCGGGATAGCAGGCCAGCCCCAGCATTTT